This is a list of T cell receptor beta chains from one sample in a study of response to subunit inactivated influenza vaccine. TCRdb re-derived calls from the RT-PCR reads in MiXCR, one entry per CDR3 protein. The repertoire holds over 750,000 distinct CDR3 sequences, with 20% to 25% as singletons. The specimen comprised PBMCs from blood, sampled 5 days after vaccination. The receptors derive from a man aged 45 to 65 who received an inactivated influenza vaccine. Both conserved end residues are part of each CDR3. The D gene is left open where the match is weak. The size field is filled for only some rows; it gives once, few, many or a size class.

CDR3aa,CDR3nt,v_gene,len,d_gene,j_gene,abundance
CATGDYQPQHF,TGTGCCACAGGGGATTACCAGCCCCAGCATTTT,TRBV19,11,-,TRBJ1-5,-
CASSEGTVSGRAYEQYF,TGTGCCAGCAGTGAGGGGACAGTCTCCGGGAGGGCGTACGAGCAGTACTTC,TRBV2,17,-,TRBJ2-7,few
CASRRQGENIQYF,TGTGCCAGCCGAAGACAGGGCGAAAACATTCAGTACTTC,TRBV28,13,TRBD1,TRBJ2-4,-
CASSKARGEETQYF,TGTGCCAGCAGCAAAGCGCGTGGGGAAGAGACCCAGTACTTC,TRBV21-1,14,-,TRBJ2-5,-
CASSEHGSQPQHF,TGCGCCAGCAGTGAGCACGGAAGTCAGCCCCAGCATTTT,TRBV10-2,13,-,TRBJ1-5,-
CASGLGPSSEQFF,TGTGCTAGTGGTTTGGGCCCCTCCAGCGAGCAGTTCTTC,TRBV12-5,13,-,TRBJ2-1,few
CASSPTGDIPQHF,TGCGCCAGCAGCCCGACAGGGGACATACCCCAGCATTTT,TRBV5-1,13,TRBD1,TRBJ1-5,few
CASSLGWGEQFF,TGCGCCAGCAGCCTGGGGTGGGGGGAGCAGTTCTTC,TRBV5-1,12,-,TRBJ2-1,many
CASSQRPGLAGQGSYNEQFF,TGTGCCAGCAGCCAACGGCCGGGACTAGCGGGCCAGGGCTCCTACAATGAGCAGTTCTTC,TRBV7-3,20,TRBD2,TRBJ2-1,few
CATRGRDRLNTGELFF,TGTGCCACCAGGGGTCGAGACAGGCTGAACACCGGGGAGCTGTTTTTT,TRBV24-1,16,-,TRBJ2-2,once
CASSIGAGSGELFF,TGTGCCAGTAGTATAGGGGCAGGGTCCGGGGAGCTGTTTTTT,TRBV19,14,-,TRBJ2-2,-
CSGRWGQETQYF,TGCAGCGGCCGATGGGGCCAAGAGACCCAGTACTTC,TRBV29-1,12,-,TRBJ2-5,-
CASSFGDPSSYNEQFF,TGTGCCAGCAGTTTCGGAGACCCAAGCTCCTACAATGAGCAGTTCTTC,TRBV12-3/TRBV12-4,16,-,TRBJ2-1,few
CASSVRTESEAFF,TGTGCCAGCAGCGTCCGAACAGAGTCTGAAGCTTTCTTT,TRBV9,13,-,TRBJ1-1,-
CATSDFGQGVGDTQYF,TGTGCCACCAGTGATTTTGGGCAGGGGGTTGGAGATACGCAGTATTTT,TRBV24-1,16,TRBD1,TRBJ2-3,few
CASTRSYGYTF,TGTGCCAGCACCCGGTCCTATGGCTACACCTTC,TRBV12-3/TRBV12-4,11,-,TRBJ1-2,many
CSARLAGGNIQYF,TGCAGTGCTAGACTAGCGGGTGGAAACATTCAGTACTTC,TRBV20-1,13,TRBD2,TRBJ2-4,-
CASSSGVGNEQFF,TGTGCCAGCAGTTCCGGGGTTGGGAATGAGCAGTTCTTC,TRBV6-5,13,-,TRBJ2-1,few
CASSQDHGQAGADTQYF,TGTGCCAGCAGCCAAGATCATGGGCAGGCGGGCGCAGATACGCAGTATTTT,TRBV4-2,17,-,TRBJ2-3,many
CASSVEGHGGTQYF,TGTGCCAGCAGCGTAGAAGGTCATGGGGGGACCCAGTACTTC,TRBV9,14,-,TRBJ2-5,-
CAISESLQGENIQYF,TGTGCCATCAGTGAGTCATTACAGGGAGAAAACATTCAGTACTTC,TRBV10-3,15,-,TRBJ2-4,-
CASSANPGLGYGYTF,TGTGCCAGCAGCGCGAACCCCGGATTAGGGTATGGCTACACCTTC,TRBV7-2,15,-,TRBJ1-2,many
CASRGVTNTGELFF,TGTGCCAGCAGAGGGGTTACGAACACCGGGGAGCTGTTTTTT,TRBV2,14,-,TRBJ2-2,-
CSARERRAGDQPQHF,TGCAGTGCTAGAGAAAGAAGGGCAGGGGATCAGCCCCAGCATTTT,TRBV20-1,15,-,TRBJ1-5,-
CATSDPRGSGLSTDTQYF,TGTGCCACCAGTGATCCAAGGGGTAGCGGGTTAAGCACAGATACGCAGTATTTT,TRBV24-1,18,TRBD2,TRBJ2-3,-
CSVSRNSGYNEQFF,TGCAGCGTTTCCCGGAACAGCGGGTACAATGAGCAGTTCTTC,TRBV29-1,14,-,TRBJ2-1,-
CASSLAHNRGHEKLFF,TGTGCCAGCAGCTTAGCGCATAACAGGGGGCATGAAAAACTGTTTTTT,TRBV7-2,16,TRBD1,TRBJ1-4,many
CASSLGQTHEQYF,TGTGCCAGCAGCTTAGGGCAGACACACGAGCAGTACTTC,TRBV7-9,13,-,TRBJ2-7,few
CASSYSPSGGPPKQYF,TGTGCCAGCAGTTACTCTCCTAGCGGGGGGCCCCCCAAGCAGTATTTT,TRBV6-5,16,TRBD2,TRBJ2-3,few
CSARLSGSGAQYF,TGCAGTGCTAGACTTAGCGGTAGTGGTGCGCAGTATTTT,TRBV20-1,13,-,TRBJ2-3,-
CASKRQGKGGGYEQYF,TGTGCCAGTAAGCGACAGGGTAAAGGAGGGGGCTACGAGCAGTACTTC,TRBV27,16,-,TRBJ2-7,few
CASSLPPTNYGYTF,TGTGCCAGCAGCTTACCGCCGACTAACTATGGCTACACCTTC,TRBV7-2,14,-,TRBJ1-2,-
CASSQDVAAGGLTDTQYF,TGTGCCAGCAGCCAAGATGTCGCGGCGGGAGGGCTCACAGATACGCAGTATTTT,TRBV3-1,18,TRBD2,TRBJ2-3,-
CASSLRVLAGGLGETQYF,TGTGCCAGCAGCTTAAGGGTCCTAGCGGGAGGGCTGGGGGAGACCCAGTACTTC,TRBV3-1,18,TRBD2,TRBJ2-5,-
CASSWTSDNTDTQYF,TGTGCCAGCAGCTGGACTAGCGATAACACAGATACGCAGTATTTT,TRBV6-5,15,TRBD2,TRBJ2-3,many
CASSPMGSRLTDTQYF,TGTGCCAGCAGTCCAATGGGGAGCCGCCTCACAGATACGCAGTATTTT,TRBV25-1,16,-,TRBJ2-3,-
CASSFGLAGTQYF,TGTGCCAGCAGCTTCGGACTAGCCGGGACCCAGTACTTC,TRBV3-1,13,TRBD2,TRBJ2-5,-
CATSKAIQGYEQYF,TGTGCCACCAGCAAGGCCATACAGGGGTACGAGCAGTACTTC,TRBV15,14,TRBD1,TRBJ2-7,-
CASSLPDRADTEAFF,TGTGCCAGCAGCTTACCGGACAGGGCTGACACTGAAGCTTTCTTT,TRBV7-9,15,TRBD1,TRBJ1-1,-
CASSLVGAGNYNEQFF,TGTGCCAGCAGCCTCGTTGGCGCGGGAAACTACAATGAGCAGTTCTTC,TRBV14,16,-,TRBJ2-1,-
CSGRTGSSGANVLTF,TGCAGTGGTCGGACAGGATCCTCTGGGGCCAACGTCCTGACTTTC,TRBV20-1,15,TRBD1,TRBJ2-6,-
CSSGRAPDEQFF,TGCTCAAGCGGGAGGGCCCCGGATGAGCAGTTCTTC,TRBV5-1,12,TRBD2,TRBJ2-1,-
CASSKVAGANSPLHF,TGTGCCAGCAGCAAAGTAGCGGGGGCGAATTCACCCCTCCACTTT,TRBV21-1,15,-,TRBJ1-6,-
CSARDGATGEKLFF,TGCAGTGCTAGAGATGGGGCCACCGGCGAAAAACTGTTTTTT,TRBV20-1,14,-,TRBJ1-4,few
CASSFSPNYTDTQYF,TGTGCCAGCAGTTTCTCCCCTAACTACACAGATACGCAGTATTTT,TRBV12-3/TRBV12-4,15,-,TRBJ2-3,many
CSVDSVVYNEQFF,TGCAGCGTTGACAGCGTAGTCTACAATGAGCAGTTCTTC,TRBV29-1,13,-,TRBJ2-1,many
CASSQDEGRGELFF,TGTGCCAGCAGCCAAGATGAAGGGCGCGGGGAGCTGTTTTTT,TRBV3-1,14,-,TRBJ2-2,few
CAISESLAGGGDEQYF,TGTGCCATCAGTGAGTCGCTAGCGGGAGGAGGGGACGAGCAGTACTTC,TRBV10-3,16,TRBD2,TRBJ2-7,-
CSARQGARGTEAFF,TGCAGTGCGAGACAGGGGGCGCGTGGCACTGAAGCTTTCTTT,TRBV20-1,14,TRBD1,TRBJ1-1,many
CASSLIGARSTGELFF,TGTGCCAGCAGTTTAATCGGGGCGCGGAGCACCGGGGAGCTGTTTTTT,TRBV28,16,-,TRBJ2-2,-
CATSRGGTERNYGYTF,TGTGCCACCAGCAGAGGGGGGACAGAACGTAACTATGGCTACACCTTC,TRBV15,16,TRBD1,TRBJ1-2,many
CASSPRQDSESLAKLFF,TGCGCCAGCAGCCCACGACAGGACAGCGAATCGCTAGCAAAACTGTTTTTT,TRBV4-3,17,-,TRBJ1-4,-
CASSLSGRPYNEQFF,TGTGCCAGCAGCCTTAGCGGGAGGCCTTACAATGAGCAGTTCTTC,TRBV7-9,15,TRBD2,TRBJ2-1,-
CAISVRGGVGETQYF,TGTGCCATCAGTGTAAGGGGAGGGGTCGGAGAGACCCAGTACTTC,TRBV10-3,15,TRBD2,TRBJ2-5,-
CSARGVTVYEQYF,TGCAGTGCTAGAGGAGTTACGGTCTACGAGCAGTACTTC,TRBV20-1,13,-,TRBJ2-7,-
CSATSEINTGELFF,TGCAGTGCCACGAGCGAAATAAACACCGGGGAGCTGTTTTTT,TRBV20-1,14,-,TRBJ2-2,few
CASAKGTYEQYF,TGTGCCAGCGCGAAAGGTACCTACGAGCAGTACTTC,TRBV5-6,12,-,TRBJ2-7,-
CASSFRQQETQYF,TGTGCCAGCAGCTTCCGACAGCAAGAGACCCAGTACTTC,TRBV7-3,13,-,TRBJ2-5,few
CASSQDRLAGGSTDTQYF,TGTGCCAGCAGCCAAGACCGACTAGCGGGGGGGAGCACAGATACGCAGTATTTT,TRBV4-2,18,TRBD2,TRBJ2-3,-